A single sample is the source of the 8 T cell receptor beta chains below, sequenced in a study of cytomegalovirus exposure and HLA in healthy donors. PCR involved 60 Vbeta and 13 Jbeta primers. The data were produced by immunoSEQ multiplex PCR, yet TCRdb's version contains in-frame clones alone and is incomplete. There are some 160,000 clones in the sample; more than 70% occur only once, and about 6.3% lies in the top ten. The specimen sequenced was PBMCs. The origin of the receptors is a male donor in good health and CMV-seropositive.

With regard to this clone: At the DNA level, this CDR3 is encoded by other sequences in the same sample as well. This rearrangement joins TRBV2 to TRBJ2-5; 11 bases are shared with TRBD2. The J segment lost 0 bases and the V segment lost 4 bases, leaving 1 base of the junction unmatched. The CDR3 is 15 residues long. Germline loops: CDR1 SNHLY, CDR2 FYNNEI. As DNA, the CDR3 is TGTGCCAGCAGTGGGACTAGCGGGTACCAAGAGACCCAGTACTTC. Its protein is CASSGTSGYQETQYF.

The sample holds a few counts of this clone. The J gene is TRBJ1-4, the V gene TRBV5-5; D is uncertain. Trimming left V 3 bases short and J 7 bases short, with 7 bases between. The CDR3 covers 12 residues. The germline V gene encodes CDR1 SGHKS and CDR2 YYEKEE (reference sequence). The CDR3 nucleotides are TGTGCCAGCAGCTGGCTAGGTGAAAAACTGTTTTTT. Its protein product is CASSWLGEKLFF. The full variable domain, rest sourced from reference TRBV5-5 and TRBJ1-4, is DAGVTQSPTHLIKTRGQQVTLRCSPISGHKSVSWYQQVLGQGPQFIFQYYEKEERGRGNFPDRFSARQFPNYSSELNVNALLLGDSALYLCASSWLGEKLFFGSGTQLSVL.

The chain links TRBV13 to TRBJ2-4; TRBD2 matches 10 bases. The CDR3 covers 20 residues. V was clipped by 2 bases and J by 0 bases; unmatched bases: 13. Germline lookup yields CDR1 PRHDT and CDR2 FYEKMQ (reference sequence). CDR3 region: CASSLSWQREGLVAKNIQYF. For the CDR3, the DNA is TGTGCCAGCAGCTTATCATGGCAGCGGGAGGGCCTGGTAGCCAAAAACATTCAGTACTTC.

The J gene is TRBJ1-4, the V gene TRBV30; TRBD1 matches at 11 bases. The CDR3 is 15 amino acids. The J segment lost 8 bases and the V segment lost 3 bases, leaving 8 bases of the junction unmatched. CDR1 is GTSNPN and CDR2 is SVGIG in the germline V gene (reference sequence). Here the CDR3 reads CAWSFGQGAGEKLFF. CDR3 nucleotide sequence: TGTGCCTGGAGCTTTGGACAGGGGGCTGGGGAAAAACTGTTTTTT.

CDR3 sequence (DNA): TGCAGCGTGAGGGACAGTCAGAAGCGTGGCTACACCTTC. Translating gives CSVRDSQKRGYTF. The rearrangement links TRBV29-1 to TRBJ1-2, with 7 bases that match TRBD1. Trimming at V came to 6 bases and at J to 7 bases, leaving 11 bases not matched to a gene. Looked up from germline, CDR1 is SQVTM and CDR2 is ANQGSEA. The CDR3 is made up of 13 amino acids.

The chain links TRBV5-4 to TRBJ1-2; 7 bases fit TRBD1. Germline CDR1 is SGHNT and CDR2 is YYREEE (reference sequence). V lost 3 bases to trimming and J lost 8 bases; unmatched junction nucleotides: 13. This CDR3 has 15 amino acids. CDR3 nucleotides: TGTGCCAGCAGCTCTGACAGGGCAAGTAGGGAAGGCTACACCTTC. Its translation is CASSSDRASREGYTF. Based on the CDR3 plus reference TRBV5-4 and TRBJ1-2, the full variable domain is ETGVTQSPTHLIKTRGQQVTLRCSSQSGHNTVSWYQQALGQGPQFIFQYYREEENGRGNFPPRFSGLQFPNYSSELNVNALELDDSALYLCASSSDRASREGYTFGSGTRLTVV.

This chain connects TRBV5-5 to TRBJ2-1; tentative D call: TRBD2 (6 bases). Per the germline V gene, CDR1 is SGHKS and CDR2 is YYEKEE (reference sequence). CDR3 length: 14 residues. V was shortened by 7 bases and J by 0 bases, with 11 bases between the two germline ends. The CDR3: CASGDGGSYNEQFF. CDR3 in DNA: TGTGCCAGCGGGGACGGGGGCTCCTACAATGAGCAGTTCTTC.

The V call is TRBV28, the J call TRBJ2-7, with D perhaps matching TRBD2 (6 bases). The CDR3 has 14 residues. Trimming pared 6 bases from V and 7 bases from J, leaving 19 bases between. The V gene's germline CDR1 is MDHEN and CDR2 SYDVKM. The CDR3 spells CASRRGGSVSEQYF. The CDR3 DNA sequence: TGTGCCAGCAGACGTGGGGGGTCGGTATCGGAGCAGTACTTC.